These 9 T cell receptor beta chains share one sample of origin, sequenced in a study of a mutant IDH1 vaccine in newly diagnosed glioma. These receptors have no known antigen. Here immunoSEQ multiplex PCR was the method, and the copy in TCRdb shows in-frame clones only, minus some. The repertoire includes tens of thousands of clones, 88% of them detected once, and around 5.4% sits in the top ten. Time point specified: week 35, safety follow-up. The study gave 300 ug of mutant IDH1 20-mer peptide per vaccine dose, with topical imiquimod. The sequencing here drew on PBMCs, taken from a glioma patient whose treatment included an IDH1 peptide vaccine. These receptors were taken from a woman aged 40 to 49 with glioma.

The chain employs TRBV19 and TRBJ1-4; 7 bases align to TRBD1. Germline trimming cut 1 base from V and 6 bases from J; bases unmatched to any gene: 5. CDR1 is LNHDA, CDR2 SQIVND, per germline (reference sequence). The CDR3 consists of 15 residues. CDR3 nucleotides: TGTGCCAGTAGTATAGGCGACAGGGACGATGAAAAACTGTTTTTT. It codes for CASSIGDRDDEKLFF.

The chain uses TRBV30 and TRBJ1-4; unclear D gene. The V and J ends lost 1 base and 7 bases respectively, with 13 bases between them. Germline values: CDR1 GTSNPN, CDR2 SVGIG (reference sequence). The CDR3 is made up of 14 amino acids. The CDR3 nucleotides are TGTGCCTGGAGTGACCGGAGCGGAAGTGAAAAACTGTTTTTT. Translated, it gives CAWSDRSGSEKLFF.

The CDR3 loop reads CASSIGGMTSRGEQFF. The CDR3 DNA is TGTGCCAGTAGTATAGGAGGGATGACTAGCCGGGGTGAGCAGTTCTTC. The J gene is TRBJ2-1, the V gene TRBV19, with 7 bases identical to TRBD2. CDR3 length equals 16 residues. V dropped 1 base and J dropped 9; count of bases not matched to a gene: 12. Germline V CDR1 and CDR2: LNHDA, SQIVND (reference sequence).

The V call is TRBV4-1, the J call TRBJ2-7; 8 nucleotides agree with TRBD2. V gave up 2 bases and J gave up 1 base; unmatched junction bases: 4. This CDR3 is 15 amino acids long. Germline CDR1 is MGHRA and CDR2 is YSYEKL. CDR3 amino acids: CASSQSGTSSYEQYF. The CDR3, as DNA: TGCGCCAGCAGCCAAAGCGGGACTAGTTCCTACGAGCAGTACTTC.

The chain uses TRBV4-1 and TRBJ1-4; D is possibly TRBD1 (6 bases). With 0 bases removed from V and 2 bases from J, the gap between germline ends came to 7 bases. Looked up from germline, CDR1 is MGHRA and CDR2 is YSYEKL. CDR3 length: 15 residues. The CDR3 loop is CASSQDQGTNEKLFF. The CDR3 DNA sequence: TGCGCCAGCAGCCAAGATCAGGGGACTAATGAAAAACTGTTTTTT.

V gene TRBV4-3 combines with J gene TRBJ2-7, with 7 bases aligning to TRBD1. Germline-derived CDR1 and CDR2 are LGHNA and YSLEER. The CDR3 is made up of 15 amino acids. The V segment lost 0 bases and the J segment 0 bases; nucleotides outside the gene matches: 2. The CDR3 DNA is TGCGCCAGCAGCCAAGATCGGGACAGCTCCTACGAGCAGTACTTC. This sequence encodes CASSQDRDSSYEQYF.

CDR3 protein: CASSQSLQVDEAFF. The CDR3 nucleotides read TGCGCCAGCAGTCAATCACTACAGGTGGACGAAGCTTTCTTT. The chain is built from TRBV23-1 and TRBJ1-1, with D possibly being TRBD1 (5 bases). TRBV23-1 is an ORF for which the function is uncertain. Trimming removed 0 bases from V and 8 bases from J, with 13 bases in between. The CDR3 is made up of 14 amino acids.

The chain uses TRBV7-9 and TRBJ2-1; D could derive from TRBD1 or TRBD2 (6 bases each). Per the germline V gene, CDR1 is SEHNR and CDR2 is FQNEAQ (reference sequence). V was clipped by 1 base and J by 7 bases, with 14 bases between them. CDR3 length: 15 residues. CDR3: CASSLVSSGANEQFF. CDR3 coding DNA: TGTGCCAGCAGCTTAGTATCCTCGGGGGCGAATGAGCAGTTCTTC.

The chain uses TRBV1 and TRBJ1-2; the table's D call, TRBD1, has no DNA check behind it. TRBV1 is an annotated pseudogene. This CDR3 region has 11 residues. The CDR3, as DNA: TGCACGACAGGGGTAAGCTATGGCTACACCTTC. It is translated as CTTGVSYGYTF.